This T cell receptor beta chain was found in a study of T-cell reconstitution after alpha-beta-depleted transplantation in children. Study-level findings and limits: A year had passed since transplant, and T-cell counts and diversity by then came mostly from newly produced T cells. Reported findings indicate that, about two months after transplant, alpha-beta T cells came from several hundred expanded clones, which were derived from non-depleted graft cells.

This clonotype was observed many times. Its target is not known. The TCRbeta library incorporated unique molecular identifiers. A single record per CDR3 protein comes from TCRdb applying MiXCR to the PCR reads. The repertoire includes 90,000 to 120,000 distinct CDR3 sequences, roughly 6.1% of them detected once, and 20% to 25% sits in the top ten. This sequence was found in a male patient under 10 years old who had a stem cell transplant for acute lymphoblastic leukemia, so the T cells may come from the graft donor. The source was PBMCs, mostly from graft donor cells, collected 360 days after TCRalphabeta/CD19-depleted stem cell transplant.

CDR3 DNA sequence: TGCGCCAGCAGCCAAGTGTGGACTAGGCTAGATACGCAGTATTTT. Translating gives CASSQVWTRLDTQYF. The chain links TRBV4-3 to TRBJ2-3, with 7 bases identical to TRBD2. The germline V gene encodes CDR1 LGHNA and CDR2 YSLEER. This CDR3 comprises 15 residues. With V trimmed by 1 base and J by 5 bases, 6 bases remained unmatched.